The clone carrying this T cell receptor (beta chain) was counted between two and nine times. What it binds is unknown. This sample was taken from a study of T cell repertoires in cytomegalovirus infection. Study overall: TCR beta signatures that were public indicated CMV infection and matching HLA type.

Study results and caveats: The ex vivo response showed dominance by HLA-C-restricted CMV-specific TCR beta clonotypes. Identification of carriers of CMV plus the relevant HLA was performed using cumulative public TCR beta family frequency.

TCRdb used MiXCR to reprocess the reads, holding one entry per CDR3 protein. The table has about 450,000 distinct CDR3 sequences, 30% to 40% seen once. This CDR3 region has 15 residues. V lost 4 bases to trimming and J lost 5 bases; unmatched junction nucleotides: 5. J is TRBJ2-2 and V is TRBV12-3 or TRBV12-4; 9 bases match TRBD1. The receptor's source is a human donor in good health (CMV status not recorded). Some clones in this sample may be carry-over from other donors' samples. Specimen: PBMCs. CDR3 in DNA: TGTGCCAGCAGTTCCTGGACAGGGGTAACCGGGGAGCTGTTTTTT. Protein: CASSSWTGVTGELFF.